The 7 T cell receptor beta chains listed next were all sequenced from one sample in a study of regulatory T cells in long-lasting Graves disease. Researchers made TCR beta libraries by using iRepertoire HTBI primers and running Arm-PCR on CDR3 regions. A single record per CDR3 protein comes from TCRdb applying MiXCR to the multiplex PCR reads. The sample has 420,000 or so distinct CDR3 sequences, around 20% seen once. Documented time point: persistent/refractory GD, antithyroid drugs over 5 years with positive TRAb. Researchers made the TCR library from RNA that was extracted from PBMCs. The sequences come from peripheral blood mononuclear cells (PBMCs), collected when the disease was refractory, from a patient treated with antithyroid drugs. These receptors originate from a female donor with Graves disease.

The rearrangement links TRBV6-2 or TRBV6-3 to TRBJ2-7, with 10 bases lining up with TRBD2. Losses at the gene ends were 7 bases for V and 6 bases for J; bases not matched to a gene: 12. CDR1 and CDR2 from the germline V gene are MNHEY and SVGEGT. This CDR3 has 15 amino acids. CDR3 region: CASKVVASGRGEQYF. CDR3 coding DNA: TGTGCCAGCAAAGTGGTAGCTAGCGGGAGAGGCGAGCAGTACTTC.

V gene TRBV28 combines with J gene TRBJ2-7; TRBD2 matches at 10 bases. The CDR3 has 14 residues. CDR1 MDHEN and CDR2 SYDVKM come from the germline V gene. Trimming took 5 bases from V and 9 from J; bases not matched to a gene: 10. CDR3 protein: CASSPLAGVHGQYF. The CDR3 bases are TGTGCCAGCAGTCCCCTAGCGGGAGTTCACGGGCAGTACTTC.

This clonotype was seen a few times. This rearrangement joins TRBV27 to TRBJ1-6; weak D call: TRBD1 (5 bases). V lost 6 bases and J 7 bases, leaving 10 bases between the germline ends. The CDR3 totals 13 residues. From germline, CDR1 is MNHEY and CDR2 SMNVEV (reference sequence). CDR3: CASSRDENSPLHF. The CDR3 coding sequence is TGTGCCAGCAGCCGGGACGAAAATTCACCCCTCCACTTT.

This clonotype was seen many times. The rearrangement links TRBV7-2 to TRBJ2-7, with TRBD1 matching over 8 bases. The germline CDR1 and CDR2 sequences are SGHTA and FQGNSA. This CDR3 region has 15 residues. Trimming at V came to 5 bases and at J to 2 bases, leaving 8 bases not matched to a gene. The DNA of the CDR3 is TGTGCCAGCAGCCAAACAACGGACAGGGCCTACGAGCAGTACTTC. This gives the protein CASSQTTDRAYEQYF.

This clonotype was detected many times. The CDR3 loop is CASSFNGAGEETQYF. The DNA of the CDR3 is TGTGCCAGCAGTTTTAACGGGGCCGGGGAAGAGACCCAGTACTTC. The V and J genes are TRBV28 and TRBJ2-5; D possibly matches TRBD1 or TRBD2 (5 bases each). This CDR3 has 15 amino acids. Per germline, CDR1 MDHEN and CDR2 SYDVKM. Trimming removed 3 bases at V and 3 bases at J, with 14 bases between.

This clonotype was counted between two and nine times. This chain uses TRBV28 with TRBJ2-7; D gene ambiguous. CDR3 length: 12 residues. CDR1 is MDHEN and CDR2 is SYDVKM in the germline V gene. The V end lost 7 bases, the J end lost 5 bases, and 12 bases lay between the germline ends. The CDR3 DNA reads TGTGCCAGCATGCGTTCGGAGCACGAGCAGTACTTC. Protein: CASMRSEHEQYF.

V usage is TRBV20-1 and J usage is TRBJ1-4; TRBD1 matches 10 bases. Trimming removed 5 bases from V and 8 bases from J; junction bases left unmatched: 14. Germline CDR1 reads DFQATT; CDR2 reads SNEGSKA (reference sequence). The CDR3 runs to 16 residues. The CDR3: CSASSGTGDFGEKLFF. The CDR3 nucleotides are TGCAGTGCTTCATCCGGGACAGGGGATTTTGGGGAAAAACTGTTTTTT.